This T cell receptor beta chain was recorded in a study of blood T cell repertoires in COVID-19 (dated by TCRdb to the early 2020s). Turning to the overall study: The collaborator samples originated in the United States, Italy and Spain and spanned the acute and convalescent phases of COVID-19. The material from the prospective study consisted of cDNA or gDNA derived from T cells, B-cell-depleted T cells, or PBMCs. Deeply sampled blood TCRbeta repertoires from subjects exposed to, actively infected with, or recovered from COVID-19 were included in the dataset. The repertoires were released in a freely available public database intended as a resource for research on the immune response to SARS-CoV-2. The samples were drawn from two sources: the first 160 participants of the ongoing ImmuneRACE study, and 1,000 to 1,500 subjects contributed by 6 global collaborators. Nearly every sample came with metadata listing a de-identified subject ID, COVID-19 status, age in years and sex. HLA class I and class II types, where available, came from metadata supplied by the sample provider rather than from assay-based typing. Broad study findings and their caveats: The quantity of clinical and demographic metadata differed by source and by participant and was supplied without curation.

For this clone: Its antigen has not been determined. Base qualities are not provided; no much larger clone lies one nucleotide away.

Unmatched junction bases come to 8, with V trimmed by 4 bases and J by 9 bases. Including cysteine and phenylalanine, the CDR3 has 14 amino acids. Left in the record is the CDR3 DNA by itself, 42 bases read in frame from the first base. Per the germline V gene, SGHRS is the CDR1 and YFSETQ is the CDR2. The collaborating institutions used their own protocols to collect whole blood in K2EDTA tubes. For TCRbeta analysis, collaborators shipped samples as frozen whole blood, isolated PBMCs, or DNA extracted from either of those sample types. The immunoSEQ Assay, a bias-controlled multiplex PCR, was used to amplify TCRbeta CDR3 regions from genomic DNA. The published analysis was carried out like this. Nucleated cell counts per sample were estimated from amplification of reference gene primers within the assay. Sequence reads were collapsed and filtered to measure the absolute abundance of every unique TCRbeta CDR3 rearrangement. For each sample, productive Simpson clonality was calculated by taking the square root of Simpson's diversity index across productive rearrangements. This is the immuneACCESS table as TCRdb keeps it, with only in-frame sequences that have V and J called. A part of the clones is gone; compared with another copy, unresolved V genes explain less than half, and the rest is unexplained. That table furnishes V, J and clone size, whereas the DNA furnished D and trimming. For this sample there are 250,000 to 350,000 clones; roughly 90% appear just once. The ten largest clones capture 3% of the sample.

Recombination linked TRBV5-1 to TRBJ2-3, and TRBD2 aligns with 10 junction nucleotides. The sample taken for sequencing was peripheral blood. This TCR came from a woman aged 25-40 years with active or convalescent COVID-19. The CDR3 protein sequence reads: CASSPSGGGVTQYF. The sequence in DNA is TGCGCCAGCAGCCCTAGCGGGGGAGGGGTGACGCAGTATTTT.